What follows are 2 T cell receptor beta chains derived from one specimen sequenced in a study of siplizumab effects on memory and regulatory T cells. Sequenced by immunoSEQ multiplex PCR; TCRdb stores in-frame clones only, minus some. The sample lists approximately 58,000 clones, approximately 95% seen once, with 30% to 40% in the top ten. The sample consisted of CD8+ T cells sorted from blood. The receptors were gathered from a human donor in good health.

This rearrangement joins TRBV7-9 to TRBJ2-7; TRBD1 might be the D (5 bases). CDR1 is SEHNR and CDR2 is FQNEAQ in the germline V gene (reference sequence). This CDR3 has 11 amino acids. Deletions cut 6 bases from V and 3 bases from J, with 6 bases between. CDR3 residues: CASRRGYEQYF. CDR3 in DNA: TGTGCCAGCAGAAGGGGCTACGAGCAGTACTTC.

The chain is built from TRBV4-3 and TRBJ2-7; D is ambiguous. The CDR3 is 15 residues long. Germline CDR1 LGHNA, CDR2 YSLEER. Trimming removed 6 bases at V and 5 bases at J, with 20 bases between. The CDR3 here is CASRPSATWGNEQYF. CDR3 DNA sequence: TGCGCCAGCAGGCCAAGCGCTACATGGGGTAACGAGCAGTACTTC.